The next 21 T cell receptor beta chains were all read from a single sample in a study of T cells in localized non-small cell lung cancer. Profiling relied on immunoSEQ multiplex PCR, and the TCRdb table lists in-frame clones only, not all of them. The data contain about 40,000 clones, approximately 89% of them singletons. This material consisted of peripheral blood, taken before any cancer treatment. Receptors were obtained from a woman aged 35 to 69 with stage I lung adenocarcinoma.

The chain employs TRBV30 and TRBJ2-5, with 7 bases identical to TRBD2. The V segment lost 5 bases and the J segment 5 bases; nucleotides outside the gene matches: 11. Germline CDR1 is GTSNPN and CDR2 is SVGIG (reference sequence). The CDR3 has 14 residues. DNA of the CDR3: TGTGCCTGGGTCCCTCTGGGGAGGGAGGAGACCCAGTACTTC. Amino acid sequence: CAWVPLGREETQYF.

This rearrangement joins TRBV2 to TRBJ1-5, with a possible D match to TRBD1 (5 bases). Germline V gene sequence: CDR1 SNHLY, CDR2 FYNNEI. Trimming pared 4 bases from V and 4 bases from J, leaving 14 bases between. This CDR3 spans 15 amino acids. The CDR3 loop reads CASSGGGGKNQPQHF. For the CDR3, the DNA is TGTGCCAGCAGTGGGGGCGGGGGGAAGAATCAGCCCCAGCATTTT.

V is TRBV27 and J is TRBJ1-3, with TRBD1 matching over 7 bases. Germline trimming cut 11 bases from V and 2 bases from J; bases unmatched to any gene: 9. CDR1 and CDR2 (germline): MNHEY, SMNVEV (reference sequence). This CDR3 has 14 residues. The DNA of the CDR3 is TGTGCCGCAGGACCCGGGACAGCTGGAAACACCATATATTTT. It codes for CAAGPGTAGNTIYF.

This clone came up a few times. The chain links TRBV7-9 to TRBJ1-3, with unresolved D. Germline assignment: CDR1 SEHNR and CDR2 FQNEAQ (reference sequence). There are 12 residues in the CDR3. Trimming took off 1 base at V and 6 bases at J, with 4 bases between the two ends. The chain's CDR3 is CASSLVVNTIYF. The CDR3 bases are TGTGCCAGCAGCTTAGTAGTAAACACCATATATTTT.

V usage is TRBV7-9 and J usage is TRBJ2-1; TRBD2 agrees at 12 bases. J gave up 8 bases and V 2 bases, and 4 bases lay outside the gene matches. The length of the CDR3 is 15 residues. Germline CDR1 is SEHNR and CDR2 is FQNEAQ (reference sequence). Here the CDR3 DNA reads TGTGCCAGCAGCTTACCTGGACTAGCGGGGCATGAGCAGTTCTTC. Protein product: CASSLPGLAGHEQFF.

The rearrangement uses TRBV5-1 and TRBJ2-5, with unresolved D. Germline CDR1 is SGHRS and CDR2 is YFSETQ. There are 11 residues in the CDR3. Trimming took off 4 bases at V and 2 bases at J, with 3 bases between the two ends. CDR3 loop: CASSQQETQYF. In DNA, the CDR3 is TGCGCCAGCAGCCAACAAGAGACCCAGTACTTC.

The genes are TRBV9 and TRBJ2-3; possible D gene TRBD2, 5 bases. The CDR3 loop spans 14 amino acids. CDR1 and CDR2 from the germline V gene are SGDLS and YYNGEE. V dropped 0 bases and J dropped 5 bases, with 10 bases sitting between them. CDR3 sequence reads: CASSVGGSGDTQYF. In DNA, the CDR3 is TGTGCCAGCAGCGTAGGTGGGAGCGGAGATACGCAGTATTTT.

This chain uses TRBV28 with TRBJ2-5; D uncertain. Germline-derived CDR1 and CDR2 are MDHEN and SYDVKM. V gave up 6 bases and J gave up 5 bases, with 22 bases separating them. This CDR3 region has 16 residues. The DNA for the CDR3 is TGTGCCAGCAGCCAGGCCTTTGGTGTATCAGTGGAGACCCAGTACTTC. It specifies CASSQAFGVSVETQYF.

This chain uses TRBV19 with TRBJ2-5, with 10 bases that match TRBD2. CDR3 length: 15 amino acids. The trim removed 3 bases at V and 4 bases at J, leaving 5 bases unmatched. CDR1 is LNHDA and CDR2 is SQIVND in the germline V gene (reference sequence). CDR3 sequence reads: CASSIKGTSAETQYF. The CDR3 nucleotides read TGTGCCAGTAGTATTAAAGGGACTAGCGCAGAGACCCAGTACTTC.

The chain carries TRBV10-3 and TRBJ1-5, with a weak D call TRBD1 (6 bases). The germline CDR1 and CDR2 sequences are ENHRY and SYGVKD. This CDR3 contains 13 residues. The V gene lost 5 bases and the J gene lost 5 bases, with 10 bases spanning the gap. This chain's CDR3 is CAISYRVDQPQHF. The CDR3 DNA follows: TGTGCCATCAGTTACAGGGTAGATCAGCCCCAGCATTTT.

This clone has a single count. The chain carries TRBV27 and TRBJ2-7; D remains unclear. V gave up 4 bases and J gave up 4 bases, with 11 bases separating them. The CDR3 contains 13 residues. The germline V gene has CDR1 MNHEY and CDR2 SMNVEV (reference sequence). CDR3 residues: CASSSRPYYEQYF. The CDR3, as DNA: TGTGCCAGCAGTTCCAGGCCGTATTACGAGCAGTACTTC.

The chain couples TRBV27 to TRBJ2-1; a weak D match, TRBD2 (5 bases). The CDR3 totals 15 residues. CDR1 is MNHEY, CDR2 SMNVEV, per germline (reference sequence). Trimming took off 5 bases at V and 4 bases at J, with 15 bases between the two ends. The CDR3 loop is CASSLDELGYNEQFF. CDR3 nucleotide sequence: TGTGCCAGCAGTCTAGACGAACTAGGGTACAATGAGCAGTTCTTC.

This chain links TRBV28 with TRBJ2-5; a weak D match, TRBD2 (5 bases). Germline V gene data show CDR1 as MDHEN and CDR2 as SYDVKM. Trimming cost V 2 bases and J 5 bases, with 12 bases left between them. This CDR3 is 14 amino acids long. The CDR3 DNA follows: TGTGCCAGCAGTTTAGGTGGGAGACGGGAGACCCAGTACTTC. The encoded protein is CASSLGGRRETQYF.

The rearrangement joins TRBV18 to TRBJ2-3, with D perhaps TRBD1 (6 bases). Looked up from germline, CDR1 is KGHSH and CDR2 is LQKENI. This CDR3 spans 15 amino acids. V was shortened by 6 bases and J by 5 bases, with 18 bases between the two germline ends. CDR3 in amino acids: CASSRRQVSVDTQYF. The CDR3, as DNA: TGTGCCAGCTCCCGCAGACAGGTATCAGTAGATACGCAGTATTTT. The complete variable domain, with remaining parts taken from reference TRBV18 and TRBJ2-3, reads NAGVMQNPRHLVRRRGQEARLRCSPMKGHSHVYWYRQLPEEGLKFMVYLQKENIIDESGMPKERFSAEFPKEGPSILRIQQVVRGDSAAYFCASSRRQVSVDTQYFGPGTRLTVL.

This sequence joins TRBV19 and TRBJ2-2; 13 bases match TRBD2. Trimming took 7 bases from V and 6 from J; bases not matched to a gene: 5. Germline CDR1 reads LNHDA; CDR2 reads SQIVND (reference sequence). The CDR3 runs 15 residues. The CDR3 region is CASKRTSGSPGELFF. CDR3 DNA: TGTGCCAGTAAAAGGACTAGCGGGAGTCCCGGGGAGCTGTTTTTT.

This clone has a handful of counts. The chain couples TRBV4-1 to TRBJ2-7; 8 positions agree with TRBD1. This CDR3 is 16 amino acids long. The J segment lost 5 bases and the V segment lost 0 bases, leaving 9 bases of the junction unmatched. CDR1 MGHRA and CDR2 YSYEKL come from the germline V gene. This CDR3 reads CASSQDEGTGGNEQYF. For the CDR3, the DNA is TGCGCCAGCAGCCAAGATGAAGGGACAGGTGGAAACGAGCAGTACTTC.

The chain combines TRBV7-9 with TRBJ1-1; D uncertain. The V gene's germline CDR1 is SEHNR and CDR2 FQNEAQ (reference sequence). Deletions cut 2 bases from V and 4 bases from J, with 8 bases between. CDR3 size: 13 residues. The CDR3 is CASSLLVGTEAFF. In DNA form, the CDR3 reads TGTGCCAGCAGCTTACTGGTCGGCACTGAAGCTTTCTTT. Complete variable domain (other parts from reference TRBV7-9 and TRBJ1-1): DTGVSQNPRHKITKRGQNVTFRCDPISEHNRLYWYRQTLGQGPEFLTYFQNEAQLEKSRLLSDRFSAERPKGSFSTLEIQRTEQGDSAMYLCASSLLVGTEAFFGQGTRLTVV.

This chain links TRBV29-1 with TRBJ2-2; 11 bases match TRBD2. This CDR3 is built from 13 residues. After removal of 5 bases from V and 7 bases from J, the junction contained 3 bases not matched to a gene. The germline V gene has CDR1 SQVTM and CDR2 ANQGSEA. CDR3 bases: TGCAGCGTTCTCGGGACTAGCGGCGGGGAGCTGTTTTTT. Translated, it gives CSVLGTSGGELFF.

The gene calls are TRBV9 and TRBJ2-1; 8 nucleotides line up with TRBD2. V trimming: 4 bases; J trimming: 8 bases; junction bases outside the gene matches: 8. CDR3 size: 14 residues. Germline lookup yields CDR1 SGDLS and CDR2 YYNGEE. CDR3 residues: CASSLYYGRDEQFF. CDR3 in DNA: TGTGCCAGCAGCCTCTACTACGGGAGGGATGAGCAGTTCTTC.

The J gene is TRBJ2-4, the V gene TRBV7-6; the match to TRBD1 covers 10 bases. CDR3 length: 16 residues. Losses at the gene ends were 1 base for V and 6 bases for J; bases not matched to a gene: 6. Germline V gene sequence: CDR1 SGHVS, CDR2 FNYEAQ. CDR3 protein: CASSLGQGALGNIQYF. The CDR3 DNA is TGTGCCAGCAGCTTAGGACAGGGGGCGCTGGGAAACATTCAGTACTTC.

This chain connects TRBV28 to TRBJ1-4; 7 nucleotides align to TRBD1. The CDR3 consists of 14 residues. Losses at the gene ends were 4 bases for V and 5 bases for J; bases not matched to a gene: 4. Germline V gene data show CDR1 as MDHEN and CDR2 as SYDVKM. CDR3 DNA: TGTGCCAGCAGTTCGGGACAGACAAATGAAAAACTGTTTTTT. Its translation: CASSSGQTNEKLFF.